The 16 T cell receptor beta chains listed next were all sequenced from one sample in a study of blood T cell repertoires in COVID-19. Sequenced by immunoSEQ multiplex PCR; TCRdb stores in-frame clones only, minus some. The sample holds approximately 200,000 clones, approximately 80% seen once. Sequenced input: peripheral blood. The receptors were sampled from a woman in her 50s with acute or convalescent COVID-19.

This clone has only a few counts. CDR3 in amino acids: CASSLGPLNNEQFF. CDR3 nucleotide sequence: TGTGCCAGCAGCTTAGGACCACTAAACAATGAGCAGTTCTTC. V usage is TRBV11-3 and J usage is TRBJ2-1; no firm D call. This CDR3 region has 14 residues. Trimming cost V 1 base and J 5 bases, with 9 bases left between them. Per the germline V gene, CDR1 is SGHNT and CDR2 is YENEEA.

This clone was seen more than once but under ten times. CDR3 in DNA: TGCGCCAGCAGTGACAGGACAGGATATTCACCCCTCCACTTT. Residues: CASSDRTGYSPLHF. The chain uses TRBV10-2 and TRBJ1-6; 7 nucleotides agree with TRBD1. Germline values: CDR1 WSHSY, CDR2 SAAADI. The CDR3 totals 14 residues. After removal of 3 bases from V and 8 bases from J, the junction contained 4 bases not matched to a gene.

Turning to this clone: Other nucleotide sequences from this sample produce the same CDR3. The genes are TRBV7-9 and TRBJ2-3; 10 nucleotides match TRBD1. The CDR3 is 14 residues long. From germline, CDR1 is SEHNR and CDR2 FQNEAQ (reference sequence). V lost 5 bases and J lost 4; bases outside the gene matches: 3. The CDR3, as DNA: TGTGCCAGCAGCCTGACAGGGGGCGCAGATACGCAGTATTTT. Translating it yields CASSLTGGADTQYF.

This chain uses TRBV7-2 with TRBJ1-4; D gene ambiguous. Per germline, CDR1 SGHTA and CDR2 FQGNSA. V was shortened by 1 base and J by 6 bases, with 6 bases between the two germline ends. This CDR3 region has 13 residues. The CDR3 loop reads CASSLVADEKLFF. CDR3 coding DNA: TGTGCCAGCAGCTTAGTGGCAGATGAAAAACTGTTTTTT.

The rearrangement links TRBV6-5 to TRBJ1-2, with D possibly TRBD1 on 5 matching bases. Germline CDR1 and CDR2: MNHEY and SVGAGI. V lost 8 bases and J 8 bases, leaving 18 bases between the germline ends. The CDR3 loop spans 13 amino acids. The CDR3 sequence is CASSRRGKEGYTF. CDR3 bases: TGTGCCAGCTCCCGACGGGGGAAGGAAGGCTACACCTTC.

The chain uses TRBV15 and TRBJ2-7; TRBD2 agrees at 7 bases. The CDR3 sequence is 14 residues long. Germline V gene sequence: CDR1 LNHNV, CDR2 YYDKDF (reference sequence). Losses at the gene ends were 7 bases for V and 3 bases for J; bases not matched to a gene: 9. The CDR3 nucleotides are TGTGCCACCACTCCCGGGACTACCGTCTACGAGCAGTACTTC. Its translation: CATTPGTTVYEQYF.

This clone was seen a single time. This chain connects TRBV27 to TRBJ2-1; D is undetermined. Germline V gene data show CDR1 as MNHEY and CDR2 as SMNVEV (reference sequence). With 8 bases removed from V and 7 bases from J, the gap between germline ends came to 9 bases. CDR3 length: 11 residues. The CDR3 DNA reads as TGTGCCAGCGCTGTCGGGAATGAGCAGTTCTTC. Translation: CASAVGNEQFF.

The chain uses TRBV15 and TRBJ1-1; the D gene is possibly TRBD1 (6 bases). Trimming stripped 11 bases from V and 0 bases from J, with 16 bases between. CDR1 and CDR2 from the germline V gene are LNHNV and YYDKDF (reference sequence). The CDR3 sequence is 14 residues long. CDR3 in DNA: TGTGCCTCCTCTACAGGGTACGTGAACACTGAAGCTTTCTTT. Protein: CASSTGYVNTEAFF.

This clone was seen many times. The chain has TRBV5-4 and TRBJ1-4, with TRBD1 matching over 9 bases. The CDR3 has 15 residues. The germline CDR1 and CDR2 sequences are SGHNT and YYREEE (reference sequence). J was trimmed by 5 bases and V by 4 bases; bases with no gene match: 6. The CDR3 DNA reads TGTGCCAGCAGCGCAAACAGGGGGCTCAATGAAAAACTGTTTTTT. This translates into CASSANRGLNEKLFF.

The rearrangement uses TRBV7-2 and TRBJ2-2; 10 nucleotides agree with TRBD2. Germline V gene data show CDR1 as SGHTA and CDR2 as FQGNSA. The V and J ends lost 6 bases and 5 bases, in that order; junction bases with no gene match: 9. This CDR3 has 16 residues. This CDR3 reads CASSRKLAGRTGELFF. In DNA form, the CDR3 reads TGTGCCAGCAGTCGAAAACTAGCGGGACGTACCGGGGAGCTGTTTTTT.

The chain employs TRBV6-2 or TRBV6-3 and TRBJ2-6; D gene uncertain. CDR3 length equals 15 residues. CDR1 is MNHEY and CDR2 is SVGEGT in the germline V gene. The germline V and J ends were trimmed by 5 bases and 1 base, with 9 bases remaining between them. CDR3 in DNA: TGTGCCAGCAGTACCCCACGGTCTGGGGCCAACGTCCTGACTTTC. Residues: CASSTPRSGANVLTF.

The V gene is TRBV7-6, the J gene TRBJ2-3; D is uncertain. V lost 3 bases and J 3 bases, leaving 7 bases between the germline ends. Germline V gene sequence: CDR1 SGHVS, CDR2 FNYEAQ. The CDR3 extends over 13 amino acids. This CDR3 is CASSLVRTDTQYF. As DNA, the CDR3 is TGTGCCAGCAGCTTGGTGCGGACAGATACGCAGTATTTT. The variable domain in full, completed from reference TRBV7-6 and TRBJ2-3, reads GAGVSQSPRYKVTKRGQDVALRCDPISGHVSLYWYRQALGQGPEFLTYFNYEAQQDKSGLPNDRFSAERPEGSISTLTIQRTEQRDSAMYRCASSLVRTDTQYFGPGTRLTVL.

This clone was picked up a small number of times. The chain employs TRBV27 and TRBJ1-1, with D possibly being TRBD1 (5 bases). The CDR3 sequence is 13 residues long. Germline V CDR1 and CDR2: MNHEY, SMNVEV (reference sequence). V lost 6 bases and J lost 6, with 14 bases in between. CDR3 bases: TGTGCCAGCAGCTTAGGAGTGGGGCCTGAAGCTTTCTTT. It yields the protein CASSLGVGPEAFF.

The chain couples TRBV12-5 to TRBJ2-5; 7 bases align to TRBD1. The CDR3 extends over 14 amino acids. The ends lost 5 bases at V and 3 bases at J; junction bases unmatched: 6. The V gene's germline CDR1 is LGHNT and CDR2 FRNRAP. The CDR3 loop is CASGLTGKKETQYF. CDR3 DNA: TGTGCTAGTGGTCTGACAGGGAAAAAAGAGACCCAGTACTTC. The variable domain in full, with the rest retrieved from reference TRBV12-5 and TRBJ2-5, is DARVTQTPRHKVTEMGQEVTMRCQPILGHNTVFWYRQTMMQGLELLAYFRNRAPLDDSGMPKDRFSAEMPDATLATLKIQPSEPRDSAVYFCASGLTGKKETQYFGPGTRLLVL.

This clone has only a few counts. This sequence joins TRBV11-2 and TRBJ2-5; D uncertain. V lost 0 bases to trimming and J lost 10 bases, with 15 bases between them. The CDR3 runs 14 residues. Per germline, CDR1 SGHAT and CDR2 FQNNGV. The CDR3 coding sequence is TGTGCCAGCAGCTTAGAATACGACGTAAGCGTCCAGTACTTC. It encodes CASSLEYDVSVQYF.

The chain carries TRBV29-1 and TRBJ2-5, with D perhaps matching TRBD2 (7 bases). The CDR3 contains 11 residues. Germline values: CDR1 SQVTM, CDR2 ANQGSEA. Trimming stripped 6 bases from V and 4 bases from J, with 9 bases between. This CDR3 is CSVRGGETQYF. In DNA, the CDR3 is TGCAGCGTGAGGGGGGGAGAGACCCAGTACTTC.